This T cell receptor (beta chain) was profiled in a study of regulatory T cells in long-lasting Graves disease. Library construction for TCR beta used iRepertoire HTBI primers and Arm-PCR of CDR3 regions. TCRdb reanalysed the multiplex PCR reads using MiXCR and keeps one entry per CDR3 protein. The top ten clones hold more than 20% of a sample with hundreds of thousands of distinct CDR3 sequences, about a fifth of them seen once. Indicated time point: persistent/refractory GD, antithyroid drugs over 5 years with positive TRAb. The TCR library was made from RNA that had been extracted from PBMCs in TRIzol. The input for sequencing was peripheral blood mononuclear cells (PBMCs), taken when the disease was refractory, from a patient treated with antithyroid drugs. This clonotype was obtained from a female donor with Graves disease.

The CDR3 loop reads CATDRGQNTGELFF. DNA of the CDR3: TGTGCCACTGACAGGGGGCAAAACACCGGGGAGCTGTTTTTT. This rearrangement joins TRBV19 to TRBJ2-2; 10 bases align to TRBD1. The length of the CDR3 is 14 residues. Germline CDR1 is LNHDA and CDR2 is SQIVND (reference sequence). With 10 bases clipped from V and 2 bases from J, the junction kept 4 bases outside the gene matches.